This entry lists 2 T cell receptor beta chains sequenced from one sample in a study of monozygotic twins with inflammatory bowel disease. TCRdb processed the 5' RACE reads again and assigns one entry to each CDR3 protein, with no DNA. Its table records about 380,000 distinct CDR3 sequences. Sequenced: blood. These receptors were taken from a human donor with ulcerative colitis or Crohn's disease, or a healthy co-twin of an affected twin (not recorded which).

The V and J genes are TRBV9 and TRBJ2-1; with no DNA, the TCRdb D assignment of TRBD1 cannot be verified. This CDR3 comprises 15 residues. Per germline, CDR1 SGDLS and CDR2 YYNGEE. CDR3 sequence reads: CASNPSHLWDNEQFF. The variable domain in full, with the rest retrieved from reference TRBV9 and TRBJ2-1, is DSGVTQTPKHLITATGQRVTLRCSPRSGDLSVYWYQQSLDQGLQFLIQYYNGEERAKGNILERFSAQQFPDLHSELNLSSLELGDSALYFCASNPSHLWDNEQFFGPGTRLTVL.

This CDR3 reads CASSFQGAQNTEAFF. The V and J genes are TRBV7-9 and TRBJ1-1; TCRdb's assignment of TRBD1 cannot be checked, as there is no DNA. CDR3 length: 15 residues. Germline V gene data show CDR1 as SEHNR and CDR2 as FQNEAQ (reference sequence).